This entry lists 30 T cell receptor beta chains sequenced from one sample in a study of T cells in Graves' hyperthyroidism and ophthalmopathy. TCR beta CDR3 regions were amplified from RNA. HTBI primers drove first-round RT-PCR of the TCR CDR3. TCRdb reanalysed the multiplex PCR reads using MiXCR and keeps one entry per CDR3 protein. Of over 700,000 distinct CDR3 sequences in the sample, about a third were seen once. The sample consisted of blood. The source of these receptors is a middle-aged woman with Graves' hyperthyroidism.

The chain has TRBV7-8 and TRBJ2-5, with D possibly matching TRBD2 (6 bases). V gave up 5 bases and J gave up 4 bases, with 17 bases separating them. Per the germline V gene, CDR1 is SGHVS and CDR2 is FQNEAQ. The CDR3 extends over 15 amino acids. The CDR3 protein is CASSPRVGGGETQYF. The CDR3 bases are TGTGCCAGCAGCCCCCGAGTGGGGGGAGGAGAGACCCAGTACTTC.

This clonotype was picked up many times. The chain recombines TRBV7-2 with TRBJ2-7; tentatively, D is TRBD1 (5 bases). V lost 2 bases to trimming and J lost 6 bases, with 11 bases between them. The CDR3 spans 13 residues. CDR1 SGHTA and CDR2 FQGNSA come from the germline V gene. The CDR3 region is CASSLSGHIEQYF. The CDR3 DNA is TGTGCCAGCAGCTTATCTGGACACATCGAGCAGTACTTC.

Written as DNA, the CDR3 is TGTGCCATCAGTGCCTCGGAGGCAGATACGCAGTATTTT. It codes for CAISASEADTQYF. The V gene is TRBV10-3, the J gene TRBJ2-3, with D maybe TRBD2 (5 bases). V was pared by 4 bases and J by 4 bases, with 9 bases between. The CDR3 length is 13 residues. The V gene's germline CDR1 is ENHRY and CDR2 SYGVKD.

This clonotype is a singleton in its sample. CDR3 in amino acids: CASSLIGDRNYEQYF. CDR3 DNA: TGTGCCAGCAGCTTAATCGGGGACAGGAACTACGAGCAGTACTTC. The rearrangement uses TRBV7-6 and TRBJ2-7; TRBD1 aligns across 8 bases. The CDR3 runs to 15 residues. Germline CDR1 SGHVS, CDR2 FNYEAQ. The trim removed 2 bases at V and 3 bases at J, leaving 6 bases unmatched.

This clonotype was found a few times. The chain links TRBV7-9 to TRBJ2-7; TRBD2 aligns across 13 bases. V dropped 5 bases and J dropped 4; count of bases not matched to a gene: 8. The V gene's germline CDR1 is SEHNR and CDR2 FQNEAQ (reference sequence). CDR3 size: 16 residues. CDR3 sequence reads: CASSQGLAGETYEQYF. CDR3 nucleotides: TGTGCCAGCAGCCAAGGACTAGCGGGAGAAACGTACGAGCAGTACTTC.

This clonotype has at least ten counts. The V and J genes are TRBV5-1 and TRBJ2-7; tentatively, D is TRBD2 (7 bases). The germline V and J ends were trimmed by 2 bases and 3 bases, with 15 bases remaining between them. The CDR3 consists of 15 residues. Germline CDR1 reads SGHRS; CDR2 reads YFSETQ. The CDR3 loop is CASSLGGGGGYEQYF. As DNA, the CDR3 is TGCGCCAGCAGCTTAGGCGGAGGGGGGGGCTACGAGCAGTACTTC.

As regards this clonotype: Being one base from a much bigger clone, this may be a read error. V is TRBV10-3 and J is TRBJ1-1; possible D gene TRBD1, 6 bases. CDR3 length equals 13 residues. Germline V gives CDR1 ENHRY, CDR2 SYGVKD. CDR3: CAIGGQKNTETFF. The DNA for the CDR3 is TGTGCCATCGGAGGACAGAAGAACACTGAAACTTTCTTT.

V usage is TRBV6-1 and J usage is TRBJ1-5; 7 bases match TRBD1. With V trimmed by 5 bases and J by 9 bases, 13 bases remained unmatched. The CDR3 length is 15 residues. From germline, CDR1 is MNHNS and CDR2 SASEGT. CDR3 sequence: CASSPLQGTFAPQHF. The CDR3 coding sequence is TGTGCCAGCAGTCCATTACAGGGGACCTTCGCGCCCCAGCATTTT.

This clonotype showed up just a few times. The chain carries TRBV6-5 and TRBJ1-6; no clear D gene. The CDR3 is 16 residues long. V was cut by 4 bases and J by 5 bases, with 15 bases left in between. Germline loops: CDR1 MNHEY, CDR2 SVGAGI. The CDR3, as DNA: TGTGCCAGCAGTTTACTCCTCTCAGCCCATAATTCACCCCTCCACTTT. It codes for CASSLLLSAHNSPLHF.

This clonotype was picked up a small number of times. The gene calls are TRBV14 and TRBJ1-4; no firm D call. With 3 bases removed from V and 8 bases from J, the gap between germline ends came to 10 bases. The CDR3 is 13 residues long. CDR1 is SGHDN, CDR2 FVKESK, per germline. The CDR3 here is CASSQGSSEKLFF. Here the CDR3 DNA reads TGTGCCAGCAGCCAGGGCAGTAGCGAAAAACTGTTTTTT.

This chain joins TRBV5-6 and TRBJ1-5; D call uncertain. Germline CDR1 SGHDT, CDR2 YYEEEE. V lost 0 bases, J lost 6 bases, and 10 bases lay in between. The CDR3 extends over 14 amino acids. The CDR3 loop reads CASSLVLSSQPQHF. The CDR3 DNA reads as TGTGCCAGCAGCTTGGTTCTGAGCTCTCAGCCCCAGCATTTT.

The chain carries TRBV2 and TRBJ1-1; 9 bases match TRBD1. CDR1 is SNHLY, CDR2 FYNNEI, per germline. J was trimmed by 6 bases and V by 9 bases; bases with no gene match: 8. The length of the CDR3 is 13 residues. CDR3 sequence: CARMTGGSAEAFF. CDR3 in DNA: TGTGCCAGGATGACAGGGGGTTCAGCTGAAGCTTTCTTT.

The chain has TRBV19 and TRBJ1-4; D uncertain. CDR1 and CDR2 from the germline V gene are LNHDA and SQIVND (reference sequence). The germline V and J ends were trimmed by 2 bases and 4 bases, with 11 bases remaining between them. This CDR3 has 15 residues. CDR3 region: CASSIIAVLNEKLFF. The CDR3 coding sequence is TGTGCCAGTAGTATAATCGCCGTCCTTAATGAAAAACTGTTTTTT. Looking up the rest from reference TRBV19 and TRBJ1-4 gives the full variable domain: DGGITQSPKYLFRKEGQNVTLSCEQNLNHDAMYWYRQDPGQGLRLIYYSQIVNDFQKGDIAEGYSVSREKKESFPLTVTSAQKNPTAFYLCASSIIAVLNEKLFFGSGTQLSVL.

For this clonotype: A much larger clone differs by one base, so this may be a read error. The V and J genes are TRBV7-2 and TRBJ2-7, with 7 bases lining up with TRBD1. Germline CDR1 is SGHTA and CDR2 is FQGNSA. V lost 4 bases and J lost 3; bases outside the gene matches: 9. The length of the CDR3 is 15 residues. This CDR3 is CASSSYGQASYEQYF. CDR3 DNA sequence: TGTGCCAGCAGCTCATACGGACAGGCGAGCTACGAGCAGTACTTC.

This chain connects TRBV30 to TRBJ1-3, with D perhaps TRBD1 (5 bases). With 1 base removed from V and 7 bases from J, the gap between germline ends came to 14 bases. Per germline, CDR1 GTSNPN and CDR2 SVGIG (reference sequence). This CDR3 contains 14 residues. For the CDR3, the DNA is TGTGCCTGGAGTGGGGGGATCATAAGGAACACCATATATTTT. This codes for CAWSGGIIRNTIYF. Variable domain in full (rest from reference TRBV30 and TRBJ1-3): SQTIHQWPATLVQPVGSPLSLECTVEGTSNPNLYWYRQAAGRGLQLLFYSVGIGQISSEVPQNLSASRPQDRQFILSSKKLLLSDSGFYLCAWSGGIIRNTIYFGEGSWLTVV.

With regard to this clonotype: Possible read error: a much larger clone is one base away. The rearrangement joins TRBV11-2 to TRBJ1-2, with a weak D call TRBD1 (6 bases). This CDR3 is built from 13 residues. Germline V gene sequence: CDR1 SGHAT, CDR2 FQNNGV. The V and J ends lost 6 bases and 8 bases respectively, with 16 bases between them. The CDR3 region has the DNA TGTGCCAGCAGGTATACGGGGGGCCGGGGCTACACCTTC. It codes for CASRYTGGRGYTF.

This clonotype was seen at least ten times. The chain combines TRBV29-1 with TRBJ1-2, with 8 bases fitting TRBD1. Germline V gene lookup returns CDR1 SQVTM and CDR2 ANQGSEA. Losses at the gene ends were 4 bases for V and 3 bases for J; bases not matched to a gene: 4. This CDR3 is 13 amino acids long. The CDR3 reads CSVVTGADYGYTF. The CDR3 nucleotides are TGCAGCGTTGTGACAGGGGCGGACTATGGCTACACCTTC. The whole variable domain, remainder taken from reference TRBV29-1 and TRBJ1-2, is SAVISQKPSRDICQRGTSLTIQCQVDSQVTMMFWYRQQPGQSLTLIATANQGSEATYESGFVIDKFPISRPNLTFSTLTVSNMSPEDSSIYLCSVVTGADYGYTFGSGTRLTVV.

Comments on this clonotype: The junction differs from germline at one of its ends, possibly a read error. The CDR3 nucleotides are TGTACCAGCAGTTACTCTGGAGGCTACGAGCAGTACTTC. Translated: CTSSYSGGYEQYF. This chain uses TRBV27 with TRBJ2-7; TRBD2 might be the D (5 bases). The CDR3 totals 13 residues. Germline CDR1 and CDR2: MNHEY and SMNVEV (reference sequence).

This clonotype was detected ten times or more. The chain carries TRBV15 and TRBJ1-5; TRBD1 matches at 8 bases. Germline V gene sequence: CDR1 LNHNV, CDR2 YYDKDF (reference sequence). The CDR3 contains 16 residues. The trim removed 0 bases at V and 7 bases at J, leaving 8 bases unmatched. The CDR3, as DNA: TGTGCCACCAGCAGAGATTGGGACAGGTCTGGCCAGCCCCAGCATTTT. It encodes CATSRDWDRSGQPQHF.

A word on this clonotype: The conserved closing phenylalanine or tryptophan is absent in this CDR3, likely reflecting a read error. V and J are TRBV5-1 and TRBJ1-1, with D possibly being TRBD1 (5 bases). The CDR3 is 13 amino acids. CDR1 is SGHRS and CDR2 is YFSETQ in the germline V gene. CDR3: CASSSGDRTEAFL. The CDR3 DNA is TGTGCCAGCAGCTCTGGGGACCGGACAGAAGCTTTCCTT.

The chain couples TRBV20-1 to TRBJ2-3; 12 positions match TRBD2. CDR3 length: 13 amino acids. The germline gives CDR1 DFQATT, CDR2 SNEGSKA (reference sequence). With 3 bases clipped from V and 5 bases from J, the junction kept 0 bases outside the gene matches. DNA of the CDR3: TGCAGTGCTAGGACTAGCGGGGGAGATACGCAGTATTTT. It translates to CSARTSGGDTQYF.

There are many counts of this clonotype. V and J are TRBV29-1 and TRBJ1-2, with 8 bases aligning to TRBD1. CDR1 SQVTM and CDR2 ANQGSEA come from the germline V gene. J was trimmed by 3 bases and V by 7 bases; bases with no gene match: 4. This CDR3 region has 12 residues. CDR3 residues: CSGEQGDYGYTF. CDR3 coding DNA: TGCAGCGGCGAACAGGGGGACTATGGCTACACCTTC.

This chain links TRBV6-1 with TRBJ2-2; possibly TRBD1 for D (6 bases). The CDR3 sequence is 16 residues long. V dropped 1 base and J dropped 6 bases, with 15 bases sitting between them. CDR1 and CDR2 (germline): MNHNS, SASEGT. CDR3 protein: CASSEGYREYAGELFF. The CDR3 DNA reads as TGTGCCAGCAGTGAAGGATACAGGGAATATGCCGGGGAGCTGTTTTTT.

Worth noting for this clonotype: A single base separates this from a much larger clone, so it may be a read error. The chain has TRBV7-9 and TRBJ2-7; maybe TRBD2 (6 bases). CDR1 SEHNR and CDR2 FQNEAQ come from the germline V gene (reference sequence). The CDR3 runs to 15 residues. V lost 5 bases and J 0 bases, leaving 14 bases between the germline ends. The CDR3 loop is CASSKTSRSSYEQYF. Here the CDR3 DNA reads TGTGCCAGCAGCAAAACTAGCAGAAGCTCCTACGAGCAGTACTTC. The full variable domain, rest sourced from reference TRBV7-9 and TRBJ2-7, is DTGVSQNPRHKITKRGQNVTFRCDPISEHNRLYWYRQTLGQGPEFLTYFQNEAQLEKSRLLSDRFSAERPKGSFSTLEIQRTEQGDSAMYLCASSKTSRSSYEQYFGPGTRLTVT.

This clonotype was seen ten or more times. The CDR3 spells CSVSGEPFQETQYF. CDR3 bases: TGCAGCGTTTCGGGGGAGCCCTTCCAAGAGACCCAGTACTTC. The rearrangement joins TRBV29-1 to TRBJ2-5; D is possibly TRBD2 (6 bases). V shed 5 bases and J shed 1 base, with 14 bases lying between them. Germline assignment: CDR1 SQVTM and CDR2 ANQGSEA. This CDR3 is built from 14 residues.

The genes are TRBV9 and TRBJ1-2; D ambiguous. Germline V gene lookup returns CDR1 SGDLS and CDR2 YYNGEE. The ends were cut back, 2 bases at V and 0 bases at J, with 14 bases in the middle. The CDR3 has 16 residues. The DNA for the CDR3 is TGTGCCAGCAGCGTTGGAGGATTAAGCTCTAACTATGGCTACACCTTC. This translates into CASSVGGLSSNYGYTF.

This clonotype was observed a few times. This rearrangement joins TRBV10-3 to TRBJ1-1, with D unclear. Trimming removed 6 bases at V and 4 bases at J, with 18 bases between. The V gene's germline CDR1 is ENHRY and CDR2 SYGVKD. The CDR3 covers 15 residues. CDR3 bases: TGTGCCATCAGGGGAGGCGCCATTGGCGGCACTGAAGCTTTCTTT. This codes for CAIRGGAIGGTEAFF.

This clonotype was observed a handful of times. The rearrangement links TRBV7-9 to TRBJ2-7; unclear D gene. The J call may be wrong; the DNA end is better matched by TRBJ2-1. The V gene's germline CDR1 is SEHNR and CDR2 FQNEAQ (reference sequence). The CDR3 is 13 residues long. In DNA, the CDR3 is TGTGCCAGCAGCCTCCGCGAAGGTAATGAGCAGTTCTTC. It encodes CASSLREGNEQFF.

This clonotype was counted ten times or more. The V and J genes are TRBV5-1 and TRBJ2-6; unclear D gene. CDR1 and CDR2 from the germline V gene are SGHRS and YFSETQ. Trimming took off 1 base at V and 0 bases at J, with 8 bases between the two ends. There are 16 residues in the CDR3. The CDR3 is CASSLRLGSGANVLTF. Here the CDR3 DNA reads TGCGCCAGCAGCTTGAGGTTAGGCTCTGGGGCCAACGTCCTGACTTTC.

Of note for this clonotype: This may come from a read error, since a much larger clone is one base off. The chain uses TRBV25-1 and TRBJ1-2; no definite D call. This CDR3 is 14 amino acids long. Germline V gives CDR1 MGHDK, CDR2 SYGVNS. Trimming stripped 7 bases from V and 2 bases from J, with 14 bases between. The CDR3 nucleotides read TGTGCCAGCATCGACCTGGACCGAAACTATGGCTACACCTTC. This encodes CASIDLDRNYGYTF.